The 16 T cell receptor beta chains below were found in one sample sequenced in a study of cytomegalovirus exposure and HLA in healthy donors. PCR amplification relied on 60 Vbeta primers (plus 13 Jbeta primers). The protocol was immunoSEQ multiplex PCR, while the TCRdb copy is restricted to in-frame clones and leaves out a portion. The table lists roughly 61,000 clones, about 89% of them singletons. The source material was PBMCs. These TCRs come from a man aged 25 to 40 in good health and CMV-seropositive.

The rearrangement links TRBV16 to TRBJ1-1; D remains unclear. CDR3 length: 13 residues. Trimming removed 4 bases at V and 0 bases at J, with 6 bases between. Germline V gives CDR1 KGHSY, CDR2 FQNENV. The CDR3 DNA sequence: TGTGCCAGCAGCCTGAGGGTGAACACTGAAGCTTTCTTT. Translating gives CASSLRVNTEAFF.

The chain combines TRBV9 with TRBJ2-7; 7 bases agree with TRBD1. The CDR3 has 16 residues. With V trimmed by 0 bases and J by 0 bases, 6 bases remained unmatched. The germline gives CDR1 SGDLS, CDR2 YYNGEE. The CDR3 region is CASSVEGGASSYEQYF. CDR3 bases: TGTGCCAGCAGCGTAGAAGGGGGCGCGAGCTCCTACGAGCAGTACTTC.

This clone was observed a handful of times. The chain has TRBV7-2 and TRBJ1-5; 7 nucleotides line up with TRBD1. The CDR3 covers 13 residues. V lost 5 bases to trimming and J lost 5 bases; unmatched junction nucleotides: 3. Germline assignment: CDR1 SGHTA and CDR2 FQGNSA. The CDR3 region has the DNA TGTGCCAGCAGCCGGGACAGCTATCAGCCCCAGCATTTT. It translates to CASSRDSYQPQHF. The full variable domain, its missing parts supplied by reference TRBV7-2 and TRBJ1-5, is GAGVSQSPSNKVTEKGKDVELRCDPISGHTALYWYRQSLGQGLEFLIYFQGNSAPDKSGLPSDRFSAERTGGSVSTLTIQRTQQEDSAVYLCASSRDSYQPQHFGDGTRLSIL.

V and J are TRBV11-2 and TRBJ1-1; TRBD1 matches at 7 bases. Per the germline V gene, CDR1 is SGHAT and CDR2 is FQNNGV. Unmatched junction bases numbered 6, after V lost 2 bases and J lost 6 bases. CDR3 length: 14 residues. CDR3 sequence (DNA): TGTGCCAGCAGCTTATATGGCAGGGGGGCTGAAGCTTTCTTT. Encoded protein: CASSLYGRGAEAFF.

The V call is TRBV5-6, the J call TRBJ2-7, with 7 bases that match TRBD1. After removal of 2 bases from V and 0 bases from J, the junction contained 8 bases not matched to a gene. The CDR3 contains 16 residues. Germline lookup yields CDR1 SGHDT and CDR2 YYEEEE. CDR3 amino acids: CASSFRTGRLSYEQYF. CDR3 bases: TGTGCCAGCAGCTTCCGGACAGGACGCCTCTCCTACGAGCAGTACTTC.

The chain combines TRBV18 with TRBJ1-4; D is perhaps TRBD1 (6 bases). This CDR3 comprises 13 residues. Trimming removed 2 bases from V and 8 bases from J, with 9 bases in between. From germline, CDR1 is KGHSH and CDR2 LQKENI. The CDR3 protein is CASSPGGEEKLFF. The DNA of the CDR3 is TGTGCCAGCTCACCAGGGGGCGAGGAAAAACTGTTTTTT.

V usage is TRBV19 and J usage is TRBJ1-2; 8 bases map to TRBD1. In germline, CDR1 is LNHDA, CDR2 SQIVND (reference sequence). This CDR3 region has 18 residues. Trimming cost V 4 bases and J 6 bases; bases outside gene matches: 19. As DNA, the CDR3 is TGTGCCAGTAGTACATCGGAGGGCAGGGGGCGAGGCCTGGATGGCTACACCTTC. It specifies CASSTSEGRGRGLDGYTF.

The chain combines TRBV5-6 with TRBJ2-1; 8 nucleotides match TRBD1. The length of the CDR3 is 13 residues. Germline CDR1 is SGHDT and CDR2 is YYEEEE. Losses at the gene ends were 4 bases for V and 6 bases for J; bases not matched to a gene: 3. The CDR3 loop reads CASSPDRGNEQFF. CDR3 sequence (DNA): TGTGCCAGCAGCCCTGACAGGGGCAATGAGCAGTTCTTC. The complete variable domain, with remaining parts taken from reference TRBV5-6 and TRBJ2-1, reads DAGVTQSPTHLIKTRGQQVTLRCSPKSGHDTVSWYQQALGQGPQFIFQYYEEEERQRGNFPDRFSGHQFPNYSSELNVNALLLGDSALYLCASSPDRGNEQFFGPGTRLTVL.

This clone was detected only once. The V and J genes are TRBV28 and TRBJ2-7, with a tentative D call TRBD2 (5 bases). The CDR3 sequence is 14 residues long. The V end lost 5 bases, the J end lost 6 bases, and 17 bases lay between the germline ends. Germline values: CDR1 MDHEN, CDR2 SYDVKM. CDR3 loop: CASSPQTSGFEQYF. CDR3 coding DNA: TGTGCCAGCAGTCCACAAACTAGTGGGTTCGAGCAGTACTTC.

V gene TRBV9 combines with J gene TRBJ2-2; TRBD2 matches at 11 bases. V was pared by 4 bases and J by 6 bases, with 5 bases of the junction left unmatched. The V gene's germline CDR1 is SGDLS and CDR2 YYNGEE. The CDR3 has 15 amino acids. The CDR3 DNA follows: TGTGCCAGCAGCTTACTAGCGGGAGAAGCCGGGGAGCTGTTTTTT. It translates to CASSLLAGEAGELFF. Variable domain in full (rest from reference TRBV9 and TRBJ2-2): DSGVTQTPKHLITATGQRVTLRCSPRSGDLSVYWYQQSLDQGLQFLIQYYNGEERAKGNILERFSAQQFPDLHSELNLSSLELGDSALYFCASSLLAGEAGELFFGEGSRLTVL.

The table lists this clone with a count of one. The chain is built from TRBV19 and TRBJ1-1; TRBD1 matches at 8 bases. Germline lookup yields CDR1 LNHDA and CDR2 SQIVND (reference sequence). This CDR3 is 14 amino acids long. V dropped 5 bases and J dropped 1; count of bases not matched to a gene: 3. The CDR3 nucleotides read TGTGCCAGTAGTCAGGGACAGGCGAACACTGAAGCTTTCTTT. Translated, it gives CASSQGQANTEAFF. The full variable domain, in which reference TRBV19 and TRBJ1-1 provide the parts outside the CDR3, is DGGITQSPKYLFRKEGQNVTLSCEQNLNHDAMYWYRQDPGQGLRLIYYSQIVNDFQKGDIAEGYSVSREKKESFPLTVTSAQKNPTAFYLCASSQGQANTEAFFGQGTRLTVV.

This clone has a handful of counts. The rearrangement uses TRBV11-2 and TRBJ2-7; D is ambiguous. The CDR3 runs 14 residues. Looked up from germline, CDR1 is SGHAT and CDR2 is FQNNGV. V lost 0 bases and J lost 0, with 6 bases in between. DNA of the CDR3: TGTGCCAGCAGCTTAGAGCGGAGCTCCTACGAGCAGTACTTC. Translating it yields CASSLERSSYEQYF. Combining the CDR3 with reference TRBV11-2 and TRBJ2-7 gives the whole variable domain EAGVAQSPRYKIIEKRQSVAFWCNPISGHATLYWYQQILGQGPKLLIQFQNNGVVDDSQLPKDRFSAERLKGVDSTLKIQPAKLEDSAVYLCASSLERSSYEQYFGPGTRLTVT.

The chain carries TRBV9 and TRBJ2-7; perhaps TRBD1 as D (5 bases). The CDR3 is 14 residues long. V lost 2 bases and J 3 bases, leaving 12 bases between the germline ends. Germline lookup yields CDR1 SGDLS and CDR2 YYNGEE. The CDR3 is CASSVDGANYEQYF. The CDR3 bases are TGTGCCAGCAGCGTGGATGGGGCCAACTACGAGCAGTACTTC.

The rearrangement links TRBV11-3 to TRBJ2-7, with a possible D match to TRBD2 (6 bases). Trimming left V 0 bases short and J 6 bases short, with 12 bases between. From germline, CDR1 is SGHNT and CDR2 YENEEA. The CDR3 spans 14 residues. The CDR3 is CASSLDSGAREQYF. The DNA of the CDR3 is TGTGCCAGCAGCTTAGATTCGGGAGCTCGCGAGCAGTACTTC.

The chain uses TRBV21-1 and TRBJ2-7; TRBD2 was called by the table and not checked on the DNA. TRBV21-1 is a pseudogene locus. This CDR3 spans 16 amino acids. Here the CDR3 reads CASIPEGTPPIHEQYF. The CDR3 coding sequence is TGTGCCAGCATCCCCGAGGGGACTCCTCCAATCCACGAGCAGTACTTC.

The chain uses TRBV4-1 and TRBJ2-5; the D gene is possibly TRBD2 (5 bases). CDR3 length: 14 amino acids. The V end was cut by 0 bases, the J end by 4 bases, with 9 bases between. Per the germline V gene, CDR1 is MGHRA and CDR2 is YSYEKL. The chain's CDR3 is CASSQDFAGETQYF. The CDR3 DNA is TGCGCCAGCAGCCAAGATTTCGCGGGAGAGACCCAGTACTTC.